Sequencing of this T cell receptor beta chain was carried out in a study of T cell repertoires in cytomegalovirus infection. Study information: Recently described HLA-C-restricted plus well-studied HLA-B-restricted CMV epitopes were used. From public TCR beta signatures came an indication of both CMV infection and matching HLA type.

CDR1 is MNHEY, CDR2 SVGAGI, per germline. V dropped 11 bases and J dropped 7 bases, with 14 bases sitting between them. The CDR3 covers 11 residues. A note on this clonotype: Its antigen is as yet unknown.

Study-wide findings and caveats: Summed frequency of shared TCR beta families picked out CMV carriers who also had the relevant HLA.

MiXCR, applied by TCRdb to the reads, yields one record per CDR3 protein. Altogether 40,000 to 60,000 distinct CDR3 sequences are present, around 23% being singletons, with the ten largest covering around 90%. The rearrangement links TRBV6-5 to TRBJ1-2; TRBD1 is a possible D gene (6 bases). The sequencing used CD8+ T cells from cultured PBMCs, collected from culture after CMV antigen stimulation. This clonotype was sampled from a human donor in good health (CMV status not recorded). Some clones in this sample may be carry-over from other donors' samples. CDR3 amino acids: CARTSGVGYTF. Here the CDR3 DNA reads TGTGCCCGCACCTCAGGGGTTGGCTACACCTTC.